A single sample gave rise to the 23 T cell receptor beta chains below, sequenced in a study of blood T cell repertoires in COVID-19. Measured with immunoSEQ multiplex PCR; TCRdb has only the in-frame clones, and not every one. This table has under 85,000 clones, 87% appearing once. Sequencing input: peripheral blood. The receptors derive from a woman older than 75 with active or convalescent COVID-19.

The chain combines TRBV7-2 with TRBJ1-1; no reliable D call. CDR3 length: 14 amino acids. V lost 2 bases, J lost 4 bases, and 11 bases lay in between. Germline loops: CDR1 SGHTA, CDR2 FQGNSA. The CDR3 sequence: CASSLLARGTEAFF. CDR3 nucleotides: TGTGCCAGCAGCTTATTAGCACGGGGCACTGAAGCTTTCTTT.

J is TRBJ2-3 and V is TRBV30, with no clear D. Trimming stripped 3 bases from V and 4 bases from J, with 11 bases between. The CDR3 spans 13 residues. The germline gives CDR1 GTSNPN, CDR2 SVGIG (reference sequence). CDR3 in amino acids: CAWSGAVADTQYF. The CDR3 bases are TGTGCCTGGAGCGGCGCGGTAGCAGATACGCAGTATTTT.

J is TRBJ2-1 and V is TRBV28; 9 positions agree with TRBD1. The length of the CDR3 is 14 residues. Germline values: CDR1 MDHEN, CDR2 SYDVKM. V was clipped by 6 bases and J by 5 bases; unmatched bases: 5. The CDR3, as DNA: TGTGCCAGCAGGCGGGACAGGGATAACAATGAGCAGTTCTTC. Translating gives CASRRDRDNNEQFF.

The rearrangement links TRBV7-2 to TRBJ2-5, with a tentative D call TRBD1 (6 bases). V lost 1 base, J lost 1 base, and 10 bases lay in between. This CDR3 has 15 residues. Germline V gene data show CDR1 as SGHTA and CDR2 as FQGNSA. The CDR3 reads CASSLDRASQETQYF. CDR3 DNA sequence: TGTGCCAGCAGCTTAGACAGGGCATCCCAAGAGACCCAGTACTTC.

J is TRBJ1-3 and V is TRBV11-2; 9 bases map to TRBD1. Germline trimming cut 5 bases from V and 0 bases from J; bases unmatched to any gene: 5. Germline V gives CDR1 SGHAT, CDR2 FQNNGV. This CDR3 contains 16 residues. The DNA of the CDR3 is TGTGCCAGCAGCGCCGGGACAGGGTTCTCTGGAAACACCATATATTTT. This codes for CASSAGTGFSGNTIYF.

CDR3 bases: TGCGCCAGCAGCTCCGACAGGGGGTACCAAGAGACCCAGTACTTC. The encoded protein is CASSSDRGYQETQYF. The gene calls are TRBV5-1 and TRBJ2-5; TRBD1 agrees at 9 bases. The CDR3 consists of 15 residues. Germline CDR1 and CDR2: SGHRS and YFSETQ. V shed 3 bases and J 0 bases; nucleotides not matched to a gene: 3.

The gene calls are TRBV27 and TRBJ1-2, with a tentative D call TRBD1 (5 bases). The CDR3 contains 14 residues. Germline-derived CDR1 and CDR2 are MNHEY and SMNVEV (reference sequence). Trimming took off 6 bases at V and 0 bases at J, with 11 bases between the two ends. Written as DNA, the CDR3 is TGTGCCAGCAGCACCAGGGATTCTAACTATGGCTACACCTTC. Residues: CASSTRDSNYGYTF.

The J gene is TRBJ2-5, the V gene TRBV28; possible D gene TRBD1, 6 bases. Looked up from germline, CDR1 is MDHEN and CDR2 is SYDVKM. This CDR3 is 14 amino acids long. Trimming pared 2 bases from V and 4 bases from J, leaving 11 bases between. CDR3 in DNA: TGTGCCAGCAGTTTAGCAGGGGATCGAGAGACCCAGTACTTC. This encodes CASSLAGDRETQYF.

This clone has a handful of counts. The V gene is TRBV27, the J gene TRBJ2-1; TRBD1 agrees at 10 bases. V lost 6 bases and J lost 7; bases outside the gene matches: 9. The CDR3 is 15 residues long. Germline V CDR1 and CDR2: MNHEY, SMNVEV (reference sequence). CDR3 protein: CASSADRGRGNEQFF. Here the CDR3 DNA reads TGTGCCAGCAGCGCCGACAGGGGGCGCGGGAATGAGCAGTTCTTC.

The gene calls are TRBV5-1 and TRBJ2-1; TRBD1 matches 8 bases. Germline CDR1 and CDR2: SGHRS and YFSETQ. Germline trimming cut 4 bases from V and 10 bases from J; bases unmatched to any gene: 10. The CDR3 has 14 residues. CDR3 amino acids: CASSPTLTGAEQFF. DNA of the CDR3: TGCGCCAGCAGCCCCACACTGACAGGGGCGGAGCAGTTCTTC.

This clone occurred once. The chain links TRBV10-3 to TRBJ1-1, with TRBD1 identical over 10 bases. J lost 7 bases, V lost 11 bases, and 7 bases had no gene match. Germline loops: CDR1 ENHRY, CDR2 SYGVKD. The CDR3 length is 12 residues. The CDR3 here is CAVQTGGSEAFF. CDR3 DNA sequence: TGTGCCGTCCAGACAGGGGGCAGTGAAGCTTTCTTT.

The chain has TRBV21-1 and TRBJ2-7; the table names TRBD1, a call not compared with the DNA. TRBV21-1 is annotated as a pseudogene. CDR3 length equals 14 residues. CDR3 bases: TGTGCACGAGGGGGACAGGGGGCGCGCTACGAGCAGTACTTC. Encoded protein: CARGGQGARYEQYF.

J is TRBJ1-5 and V is TRBV24-1; 7 nucleotides line up with TRBD1. Per the germline V gene, CDR1 is KGHDR and CDR2 is SFDVKD. The CDR3 runs to 18 residues. V shed 4 bases and J 0 bases; nucleotides not matched to a gene: 11. CDR3 region: CATSDAGTETYSNQPQHF. CDR3 in DNA: TGTGCCACCAGTGACGCCGGGACAGAAACCTATAGCAATCAGCCCCAGCATTTT.

The V gene is TRBV7-2, the J gene TRBJ2-7; 10 bases align to TRBD1. This CDR3 has 14 amino acids. Germline CDR1 is SGHTA and CDR2 is FQGNSA. J lost 7 bases, V lost 2 bases, and 5 bases had no gene match. CDR3 sequence reads: CASSLRTGGTEQYF. The CDR3 DNA sequence: TGTGCCAGCAGCTTAAGGACAGGGGGTACGGAGCAGTACTTC.

The V and J genes are TRBV5-1 and TRBJ2-7; 10 nucleotides agree with TRBD2. The germline CDR1 and CDR2 sequences are SGHRS and YFSETQ. V dropped 5 bases and J dropped 5; count of bases not matched to a gene: 13. The CDR3 totals 16 residues. CDR3 region: CASSSGGIAAANEQYF. CDR3 bases: TGCGCCAGCAGTAGCGGGGGGATTGCTGCGGCAAACGAGCAGTACTTC.

The rearrangement uses TRBV7-2 and TRBJ1-1, with D perhaps matching TRBD1 (5 bases). In germline, CDR1 is SGHTA, CDR2 FQGNSA. V lost 8 bases to trimming and J lost 1 base, with 8 bases between them. This CDR3 is 12 amino acids long. The CDR3 loop reads CASGQGNTEAFF. DNA for the CDR3: TGTGCCAGCGGCCAGGGGAACACTGAAGCTTTCTTT.

This sequence joins TRBV6-2 or TRBV6-3 and TRBJ2-1, with TRBD2 matching over 15 bases. The CDR3 sequence is 17 residues long. The germline CDR1 and CDR2 sequences are MNHEY and SVGEGT. With V trimmed by 2 bases and J by 5 bases, 4 bases remained unmatched. CDR3 protein: CASSYGTSGRFNNEQFF. CDR3 nucleotides: TGTGCCAGCAGTTACGGGACTAGCGGGAGGTTCAACAATGAGCAGTTCTTC.

V and J are TRBV6-6 and TRBJ1-1; perhaps TRBD1 as D (5 bases). This CDR3 contains 16 residues. CDR1 and CDR2 (germline): MNHNY, SVGAGI (reference sequence). V was pared by 7 bases and J by 7 bases, with 25 bases between. Here the CDR3 reads CASTKPIYGGEGEAFF. Here the CDR3 DNA reads TGTGCCAGCACAAAACCCATATATGGGGGGGAAGGTGAAGCTTTCTTT.

The chain uses TRBV18 and TRBJ2-5; TRBD2 agrees at 11 bases. The CDR3 is made up of 15 amino acids. Germline CDR1 is KGHSH and CDR2 is LQKENI. Trimming cost V 6 bases and J 5 bases; bases outside gene matches: 8. CDR3 DNA sequence: TGTGCCAGCTCCTCTACTAGCGGGAGTGTTGAGACCCAGTACTTC. Amino acids: CASSSTSGSVETQYF. Full variable domain (outside the CDR3, taken from reference TRBV18 and TRBJ2-5): NAGVMQNPRHLVRRRGQEARLRCSPMKGHSHVYWYRQLPEEGLKFMVYLQKENIIDESGMPKERFSAEFPKEGPSILRIQQVVRGDSAAYFCASSSTSGSVETQYFGPGTRLLVL.

The chain couples TRBV28 to TRBJ1-3, with 8 bases matching TRBD1. Unmatched junction bases numbered 10, after V lost 6 bases and J lost 3 bases. The V gene's germline CDR1 is MDHEN and CDR2 SYDVKM. This CDR3 has 16 amino acids. The CDR3 DNA is TGTGCCAGCAGACGAGGACAGGGCAGGATTGGAAACACCATATATTTT. Translating gives CASRRGQGRIGNTIYF.

This sequence joins TRBV7-9 and TRBJ1-4; 7 bases are shared with TRBD1. Germline trimming cut 6 bases from V and 4 bases from J; bases unmatched to any gene: 8. The germline V gene has CDR1 SEHNR and CDR2 FQNEAQ (reference sequence). The CDR3 is 15 amino acids. CDR3 nucleotide sequence: TGTGCCAGCAGATTGACGGGACAGTATAATGAAAAACTGTTTTTT. It is translated as CASRLTGQYNEKLFF.

The rearrangement uses TRBV5-6 and TRBJ2-1; TRBD2 matches at 7 bases. Germline CDR1 reads SGHDT; CDR2 reads YYEEEE. V was pared by 0 bases and J by 14 bases, with 5 bases of the junction left unmatched. The CDR3 totals 12 residues. CDR3 bases: TGTGCCAGCAGCTTGGGGCGGGAGTACGAGTTCTTC. Amino acid sequence: CASSLGREYEFF.

The gene calls are TRBV5-1 and TRBJ2-4, with D possibly TRBD1 on 5 matching bases. Trimming left V 2 bases short and J 0 bases short, with 12 bases between. The germline CDR1 and CDR2 sequences are SGHRS and YFSETQ. This CDR3 is built from 16 residues. The CDR3 DNA is TGCGCCAGCAGCTTCAGGGTAAAGGCAGCCAAAAACATTCAGTACTTC. Translating it yields CASSFRVKAAKNIQYF.